This T cell receptor (beta chain) was identified during a study of regulatory T cells in long-lasting Graves disease. This clonotype was detected a few times. Library construction for TCR beta used iRepertoire HTBI primers and Arm-PCR of CDR3 regions. TCRdb redid the calling of the multiplex PCR reads with MiXCR, one entry per CDR3 protein. The sample has hundreds of thousands of distinct CDR3 sequences; about 16% are singletons. Germline CDR1 KGHSH, CDR2 LQKENI. CDR3 length: 16 amino acids. Trimming removed 3 bases from V and 4 bases from J, with 18 bases in between. The time point here: newly diagnosed GD, antithyroid drugs for less than 3 months. TCR sequences were obtained from RNA taken from PBMCs. These sequences were also reported in another study, on T cells in Graves' hyperthyroidism and ophthalmopathy. Per that study: Ophthalmopathy was separated from stable hyperthyroidism by a 13 V-J model.

The receptor was isolated from a woman aged 40-65 years with Graves disease. J is TRBJ1-2 and V is TRBV18, with a tentative D call TRBD1 (6 bases). The sample here was peripheral blood mononuclear cells (PBMCs), taken at new diagnosis, from a patient treated with antithyroid drugs. As DNA, the CDR3 is TGTGCCAGCTCACCGACATCACGACAGGATGGCTATGGCTACACCTTC. It yields the protein CASSPTSRQDGYGYTF.